Listed below are T cell receptor beta chains from one sample, sequenced in a study of OX40 agonist ivuxolimab in advanced cancers. Here immunoSEQ multiplex PCR was the method, and the copy in TCRdb shows in-frame clones only, minus some. The sample carries 40,000 to 45,000 clones, 75% to 90% recorded once. Sequencing used CD4+ or CD8+ T cells sorted from blood, obtained in a trial of the OX40 agonist ivuxolimab. The receptor set was obtained from an adult with an advanced solid tumor such as melanoma, head and neck, liver or kidney cancer. The CDR3 runs from the conserved cysteine through the conserved F or W. D genes are given only for firm matches. Size is stated for part of the rows, as once, few or many counts, or as a class when the clone is expanded.

v_gene: TRBV6-5; j_gene: TRBJ2-7; abundance: -; d_gene: -; CDR3aa: CASSYSYSLSYEQYF; CDR3nt: TGTGCCAGCAGTTACTCGTATTCTCTTAGCTACGAGCAGTACTTC
v_gene: TRBV7-2; j_gene: TRBJ2-7; abundance: once; d_gene: TRBD1; CDR3aa: CASSPGQGSNEQYF; CDR3nt: TGTGCCAGCAGCCCCGGACAGGGTTCCAACGAGCAGTACTTC
v_gene: TRBV30; j_gene: TRBJ2-1; abundance: once; d_gene: -; CDR3aa: CAWSGQSGAYEQFF; CDR3nt: TGTGCCTGGTCTGGACAGTCGGGAGCATATGAGCAGTTCTTC
v_gene: TRBV30; j_gene: TRBJ1-4; abundance: -; d_gene: TRBD1; CDR3aa: CACQPGTGVEKLFF; CDR3nt: TGTGCCTGCCAACCCGGGACAGGGGTGGAAAAACTGTTTTTT
v_gene: TRBV4-1; j_gene: TRBJ2-4; abundance: -; d_gene: -; CDR3aa: CASSQEVSRTAKNIQYF; CDR3nt: TGCGCCAGCAGCCAAGAAGTTTCGAGGACAGCGAAAAACATTCAGTACTTC
v_gene: TRBV19; j_gene: TRBJ1-1; abundance: -; d_gene: -; CDR3aa: CASSIMGNTEAFF; CDR3nt: TGTGCCAGTAGTATAATGGGGAACACTGAAGCTTTCTTT
v_gene: TRBV11-2; j_gene: TRBJ2-7; abundance: -; d_gene: TRBD2; CDR3aa: CASSSIQTSGTYEQYF; CDR3nt: TGTGCCAGCAGCTCAATACAGACTAGCGGAACGTACGAGCAGTACTTC
v_gene: TRBV28; j_gene: TRBJ1-4; abundance: -; d_gene: -; CDR3aa: CASSSAGPPDNEKLFF; CDR3nt: TGTGCCAGCAGTTCGGCGGGACCACCGGATAATGAAAAACTGTTTTTT
v_gene: TRBV5-1; j_gene: TRBJ1-1; abundance: -; d_gene: TRBD1; CDR3aa: CASSSGQGIEAFF; CDR3nt: TGCGCCAGCAGCTCCGGACAGGGGATTGAAGCTTTCTTT
v_gene: TRBV30; j_gene: TRBJ1-5; abundance: -; d_gene: -; CDR3aa: CAWSVRGVYQPQHF; CDR3nt: TGTGCCTGGAGTGTACGAGGAGTTTACCAGCCCCAGCATTTT
v_gene: TRBV29-1; j_gene: TRBJ2-3; abundance: medium-sized; d_gene: TRBD1; CDR3aa: CSVGQGGDTQYF; CDR3nt: TGCAGCGTTGGACAGGGGGGGGATACGCAGTATTTT
v_gene: TRBV15; j_gene: TRBJ1-5; abundance: -; d_gene: -; CDR3aa: CATSRPNQPQHF; CDR3nt: TGTGCCACCAGCAGACCAAATCAGCCCCAGCATTTT
v_gene: TRBV7-3; j_gene: TRBJ2-3; abundance: -; d_gene: -; CDR3aa: CASSLDGARGTDTQYF; CDR3nt: TGTGCCAGCAGCTTAGATGGGGCTCGTGGCACAGATACGCAGTATTTT
v_gene: TRBV6-1; j_gene: TRBJ1-1; abundance: -; d_gene: -; CDR3aa: CASLGLTNTEAFF; CDR3nt: TGTGCCAGCCTCGGATTAACGAACACTGAAGCTTTCTTT
v_gene: TRBV21-1; j_gene: TRBJ1-1; abundance: -; d_gene: -; CDR3aa: CASPRNRWVRGTEAFF; CDR3nt: TGTGCCAGCCCCCGAAACCGGTGGGTTAGGGGCACTGAAGCTTTCTTT
v_gene: TRBV18; j_gene: TRBJ2-7; abundance: -; d_gene: -; CDR3aa: CASSPPMGHEQYF; CDR3nt: TGTGCCAGCTCACCACCAATGGGACACGAGCAGTACTTC
v_gene: TRBV28; j_gene: TRBJ2-7; abundance: -; d_gene: -; CDR3aa: CASSLLRQASYEQYF; CDR3nt: TGTGCCAGCAGTTTACTCCGACAAGCCAGCTACGAGCAGTACTTC
v_gene: TRBV19; j_gene: TRBJ2-7; abundance: -; d_gene: -; CDR3aa: CASSTQTGSDEQYF; CDR3nt: TGTGCCAGTAGTACTCAGACGGGGTCAGACGAGCAGTACTTC
v_gene: TRBV19; j_gene: TRBJ2-5; abundance: -; d_gene: -; CDR3aa: CASSIGRSQTQYF; CDR3nt: TGTGCCAGTAGTATCGGCAGGTCGCAGACCCAGTACTTC
v_gene: TRBV18; j_gene: TRBJ2-1; abundance: -; d_gene: TRBD2; CDR3aa: CASSLLADYNEQFF; CDR3nt: TGTGCCAGCTCCCTCCTAGCGGATTACAATGAGCAGTTCTTC
v_gene: TRBV9; j_gene: TRBJ2-7; abundance: -; d_gene: TRBD2; CDR3aa: CASSASSGSYEQYF; CDR3nt: TGTGCCAGCAGCGCCTCTAGCGGCTCCTACGAGCAGTACTTC
v_gene: TRBV11-2; j_gene: TRBJ2-1; abundance: -; d_gene: -; CDR3aa: CASRGDGRKNEQFF; CDR3nt: TGTGCCAGCAGAGGAGATGGCCGGAAAAATGAGCAGTTCTTC
v_gene: TRBV27; j_gene: TRBJ2-2; abundance: -; d_gene: -; CDR3aa: CASSFWSGTGELFF; CDR3nt: TGTGCCAGCAGTTTTTGGTCAGGCACCGGGGAGCTGTTTTTT